The 11 T cell receptor beta chains below were found in one sample sequenced in a study of response to subunit inactivated influenza vaccine. TCRdb independently ran MiXCR on the RT-PCR reads; one entry per CDR3 protein. The sample yields about 500,000 distinct CDR3 sequences, approximately 7.7% seen once. Sequenced here: PBMCs from blood, sampled less than 30 months after vaccination. These receptors were obtained from a man between 50 and 70 years old who received an inactivated influenza vaccine.

This clonotype was counted only a few times. The V gene is TRBV20-1, the J gene TRBJ2-3; TRBD2 might be the D (5 bases). The CDR3 is made up of 16 amino acids. From germline, CDR1 is DFQATT and CDR2 SNEGSKA (reference sequence). Trimming removed 0 bases at V and 4 bases at J, with 17 bases between. CDR3 in DNA: TGCAGTGCTAGAGATCGAGGAACGGGAAGGTCAGATACGCAGTATTTT. Its translation is CSARDRGTGRSDTQYF.

This clonotype has more than one count but fewer than ten. The chain recombines TRBV5-1 with TRBJ1-1, with D possibly TRBD1 on 6 matching bases. Germline loops: CDR1 SGHRS, CDR2 YFSETQ. This CDR3 region has 15 residues. V dropped 4 bases and J dropped 1 base, with 14 bases sitting between them. For the CDR3, the DNA is TGCGCCAGCAGCACCGGACAGATAAGGAACACTGAAGCTTTCTTT. It encodes CASSTGQIRNTEAFF. Supplemented by reference TRBV5-1 and TRBJ1-1, the full variable domain reads KAGVTQTPRYLIKTRGQQVTLSCSPISGHRSVSWYQQTPGQGLQFLFEYFSETQRNKGNFPGRFSGRQFSNSRSEMNVSTLELGDSALYLCASSTGQIRNTEAFFGQGTRLTVV.

This clonotype came up many times. The CDR3: CASSVGPTGSGNTIYF. The CDR3 DNA reads TGTGCCAGCAGCGTGGGACCTACCGGCTCTGGAAACACCATATATTTT. The chain carries TRBV7-2 and TRBJ1-3, with D maybe TRBD1 (5 bases). CDR1 is SGHTA and CDR2 is FQGNSA in the germline V gene. CDR3 length: 16 residues. V lost 5 bases and J 0 bases, leaving 14 bases between the germline ends.

This clonotype was seen at least ten times. The CDR3 bases are TGTGCCAGCAGACTAAGGGGACTATCAGTGAACACCGGGGAGCTGTTTTTT. Encoded protein: CASRLRGLSVNTGELFF. The chain employs TRBV12-3 or TRBV12-4 and TRBJ2-2; TRBD2 aligns across 7 bases. The V gene end was trimmed by 6 bases and the J gene end by 1 base; junction bases not matched to a gene: 11. This CDR3 contains 17 residues.

The chain recombines TRBV5-1 with TRBJ2-5; D tentatively fits TRBD1 or TRBD2 (6 bases each). CDR1 SGHRS and CDR2 YFSETQ come from the germline V gene. CDR3 length equals 16 residues. V lost 4 bases and J lost 2, with 18 bases in between. This CDR3 is CASSHRRDTGQETQYF. The CDR3 nucleotides are TGCGCCAGCAGCCACAGGCGGGACACTGGACAAGAGACCCAGTACTTC.

The CDR3 DNA is TGTGCCAGCAGGTCTGCCTTTACCTACGAGCAGTACTTC. This sequence encodes CASRSAFTYEQYF. V usage is TRBV5-5 and J usage is TRBJ2-7; D is unresolved. The V and J ends lost 5 bases and 2 bases respectively, with 11 bases between them. The CDR3 extends over 13 amino acids. Germline CDR1 is SGHKS and CDR2 is YYEKEE (reference sequence).

About this clonotype: This may stem from a read error, because a much larger clone lies one nucleotide away. The chain couples TRBV4-1 to TRBJ2-3; the match to TRBD1 covers 10 bases. Germline V gene lookup returns CDR1 MGHRA and CDR2 YSYEKL. This CDR3 is 14 amino acids long. The CDR3 nucleotides read TGCGCCGGCAGCCCGAGGACAGGGGGAGATACGCAGTATTTT. This gives the protein CAGSPRTGGDTQYF.

This clonotype was observed a handful of times. This chain links TRBV5-1 with TRBJ2-5; D is possibly TRBD1 (6 bases). The ends were cut back, 2 bases at V and 5 bases at J, with 13 bases in the middle. This CDR3 has 14 amino acids. The germline V gene has CDR1 SGHRS and CDR2 YFSETQ. Written as DNA, the CDR3 is TGCGCCAGCAGCTTAAGCCCACAGGGTGAGACCCAGTACTTC. Its translation is CASSLSPQGETQYF.

Points on this clonotype: At one boundary the junction diverges from the germline segment, which might be a read error. This chain connects TRBV10-3 to TRBJ2-2, with a weak D call TRBD2 (6 bases). The CDR3 totals 16 residues. CDR1 and CDR2 (germline): ENHRY, SYGVKD. CDR3 in amino acids: CTISVGPGRIPGELFF. The CDR3 DNA sequence: TGTACCATCAGTGTAGGGCCAGGGAGGATTCCCGGGGAGCTGTTTTTT.

This clonotype has a handful of counts. This chain joins TRBV6-6 and TRBJ1-1; 7 positions agree with TRBD1. From germline, CDR1 is MNHNY and CDR2 SVGAGI (reference sequence). Trimming took 8 bases from V and 1 from J; bases not matched to a gene: 4. This CDR3 has 13 amino acids. CDR3 region: CASVWTGNTEAFF. CDR3 DNA sequence: TGTGCCAGCGTTTGGACAGGGAACACTGAAGCTTTCTTT.

This clonotype was counted ten times or more. The chain uses TRBV5-1 and TRBJ2-7; no definite D call. The germline V and J ends were trimmed by 0 bases and 6 bases, with 10 bases remaining between them. The CDR3 extends over 13 amino acids. Germline values: CDR1 SGHRS, CDR2 YFSETQ. CDR3 region: CASSLDPWGEQYF. The CDR3 DNA sequence: TGCGCCAGCAGCTTGGATCCCTGGGGCGAGCAGTACTTC.